These 32 T cell receptor beta chains originate from one sample sequenced in a study of patients and donors after allogeneic stem cell transplantation. MiXCR was run by TCRdb on the RT-PCR reads, yielding one entry per CDR3 protein. The data show about 960,000 distinct CDR3 sequences, about a sixth seen once. Material for sequencing was blood, either unsorted or a sorted T cell fraction (not recorded which). All receptors derive from a human donor who was either an allogeneic HSCT recipient or a stem cell or donor lymphocyte infusion donor (not recorded which). It is not recorded whose cells these are; they may come from a transplant donor.

This clonotype has a handful of counts. The chain is built from TRBV7-3 and TRBJ2-3; 13 bases are a match to TRBD2. CDR3 length: 16 residues. With 3 bases clipped from V and 3 bases from J, the junction kept 3 bases outside the gene matches. Germline V gene data show CDR1 as SGHTA and CDR2 as FQGTGA. The CDR3 region is CASSFGLAGVTDTQYF. The CDR3 DNA sequence: TGTGCCAGCAGCTTTGGACTAGCGGGAGTTACAGATACGCAGTATTTT.

This clonotype was observed many times. This sequence joins TRBV3-1 and TRBJ2-5; D gene unclear. Germline V gene data show CDR1 as LGHDT and CDR2 as YNNKEL (reference sequence). The CDR3 length is 16 residues. V gave up 0 bases and J gave up 2 bases, with 13 bases separating them. CDR3 sequence: CASSQEWAERQETQYF. CDR3 DNA: TGTGCCAGCAGCCAAGAGTGGGCGGAACGACAAGAGACCCAGTACTTC.

This clonotype came up a few times. The rearrangement joins TRBV28 to TRBJ2-2; 9 bases are a match to TRBD1. CDR1 and CDR2 from the germline V gene are MDHEN and SYDVKM. V was clipped by 5 bases and J by 9 bases; unmatched bases: 7. The length of the CDR3 is 14 residues. CDR3 DNA: TGTGCCAGCAGTGGGACAGGGATGTATCGGGAGCTGTTTTTT. It specifies CASSGTGMYRELFF.

This clonotype has only a few counts. This chain links TRBV12-3 or TRBV12-4 with TRBJ2-1; D assignment may be TRBD1 or TRBD2 (6 bases each). Between the trimmed V and J ends, which lost 7 bases and 3 bases, there was a span of 22 bases. The CDR3 is 17 residues long. The CDR3 sequence is CASIMLGGRGHYNEQFF. CDR3 coding DNA: TGTGCCAGCATCATGCTGGGGGGCAGGGGACACTACAATGAGCAGTTCTTC.

This clonotype was seen a few times. The CDR3, as DNA: TGTGCCTGGAGCGGGATTTCCTACGAGCAGTACTTC. This codes for CAWSGISYEQYF. The chain combines TRBV30 with TRBJ2-7, with a tentative D call TRBD2 (5 bases). CDR1 is GTSNPN, CDR2 SVGIG, per germline (reference sequence). The CDR3 consists of 12 residues. V dropped 3 bases and J dropped 1 base, with 7 bases sitting between them. The full variable domain, completed using reference TRBV30 and TRBJ2-7, is SQTIHQWPATLVQPVGSPLSLECTVEGTSNPNLYWYRQAAGRGLQLLFYSVGIGQISSEVPQNLSASRPQDRQFILSSKKLLLSDSGFYLCAWSGISYEQYFGPGTRLTVT.

In regard to this clonotype: This sequence may be a read error, since a much larger clone differs from it by one base. The J gene is TRBJ2-1, the V gene TRBV12-3 or TRBV12-4; D perhaps matches TRBD2 (6 bases). CDR3 size: 13 residues. V was trimmed by 7 bases and J by 6 bases, leaving 13 bases between them. The CDR3 spells CASIVDGGNEQFF. CDR3 in DNA: TGTGCCAGCATCGTGGACGGGGGCAATGAGCAGTTCTTC.

J is TRBJ2-1 and V is TRBV5-1; 8 bases are a match to TRBD1. Germline V CDR1 and CDR2: SGHRS, YFSETQ. CDR3 length: 16 residues. With V trimmed by 0 bases and J by 5 bases, 7 bases remained unmatched. CDR3 sequence reads: CASSLGRTGNNNEQFF. The CDR3, as DNA: TGCGCCAGCAGCTTGGGTCGGACAGGGAATAACAATGAGCAGTTCTTC.

This clonotype has a handful of counts. The rearrangement uses TRBV20-1 and TRBJ1-3; D remains ambiguous. The ends were cut back, 0 bases at V and 0 bases at J, with 6 bases in the middle. The CDR3 is 14 amino acids. Germline loops: CDR1 DFQATT, CDR2 SNEGSKA (reference sequence). The CDR3 reads CSARDPSSGNTIYF. The CDR3 DNA is TGCAGTGCTAGAGATCCGAGCTCTGGAAACACCATATATTTT.

This clonotype has a handful of counts. The chain carries TRBV20-1 and TRBJ2-1, with D perhaps matching TRBD1 or TRBD2 (5 bases each). The length of the CDR3 is 16 residues. V lost 0 bases, J lost 4 bases, and 16 bases lay in between. Per the germline V gene, CDR1 is DFQATT and CDR2 is SNEGSKA (reference sequence). CDR3 nucleotide sequence: TGCAGTGCTAGAGATCGGTGGGGGACCTCTTACAATGAGCAGTTCTTC. Protein product: CSARDRWGTSYNEQFF.

This clonotype has a handful of counts. V gene TRBV20-1 combines with J gene TRBJ2-1, with 8 bases fitting TRBD2. J gave up 6 bases and V 6 bases, and 4 bases lay outside the gene matches. From germline, CDR1 is DFQATT and CDR2 SNEGSKA (reference sequence). This CDR3 has 12 amino acids. The CDR3: CSATGLGNEQFF. The CDR3 DNA reads as TGCAGTGCCACGGGACTAGGCAATGAGCAGTTCTTC.

The chain employs TRBV15 and TRBJ1-1; tentative D call: TRBD1 (5 bases). Trimming took 3 bases from V and 1 from J, leaving 9 bases between them. CDR3 length equals 14 residues. Germline V CDR1 and CDR2: LNHNV, YYDKDF (reference sequence). In DNA, the CDR3 is TGTGCCACCAGCAGTTGGGGCAGGAACACTGAAGCTTTCTTT. It translates to CATSSWGRNTEAFF.

This clonotype was detected only a few times. This chain links TRBV12-3 or TRBV12-4 with TRBJ2-3; TRBD2 matches 8 bases. V dropped 5 bases and J dropped 5; count of bases not matched to a gene: 9. CDR3 length: 15 residues. CDR3 region: CASSRTSSRRDTQYF. The CDR3 nucleotides read TGTGCCAGCAGTAGGACTAGCAGTCGTCGAGATACGCAGTATTTT.

This clonotype was found a few times. A clone one base away is much larger, so this may be a read error. In nucleotides, the CDR3 is TGTGCCAGCAGTGTGGAGACTGAAGCTTTCTTT. Translated, it gives CASSVETEAFF. V and J are TRBV2 and TRBJ1-1; no definite D call. CDR1 is SNHLY and CDR2 is FYNNEI in the germline V gene. V shed 4 bases and J shed 5 bases, with 5 bases lying between them. CDR3 length equals 11 residues. Supplemented by reference TRBV2 and TRBJ1-1, the full variable domain reads EPEVTQTPSHQVTQMGQEVILRCVPISNHLYFYWYRQILGQKVEFLVSFYNNEISEKSEIFDDQFSVERPDGSNFTLKIRSTKLEDSAMYFCASSVETEAFFGQGTRLTVV.

This clonotype was seen only a few times. This chain uses TRBV6-2 or TRBV6-3 with TRBJ1-1; TRBD1 aligns across 8 bases. CDR3 length equals 19 residues. Germline V lookup: CDR1 MNHEY, CDR2 SVGEGT. Trimming removed 3 bases from V and 1 base from J; junction bases left unmatched: 16. CDR3 bases: TGTGCCAGCAGTTATGATAAGTATTGGACAGGGAGCGGGAACACTGAAGCTTTCTTT. Its protein product is CASSYDKYWTGSGNTEAFF.

The V call is TRBV5-4, the J call TRBJ1-6; D remains unclear. Germline V lookup: CDR1 SGHNT, CDR2 YYREEE (reference sequence). This CDR3 has 16 amino acids. V was clipped by 5 bases and J by 0 bases, with 12 bases between them. The CDR3 sequence: CASRPDGSSYNSPLHF. The CDR3 bases are TGTGCCAGCAGACCGGACGGAAGCTCCTATAATTCACCCCTCCACTTT. Full variable domain (remainder filled in from reference TRBV5-4 and TRBJ1-6): ETGVTQSPTHLIKTRGQQVTLRCSSQSGHNTVSWYQQALGQGPQFIFQYYREEENGRGNFPPRFSGLQFPNYSSELNVNALELDDSALYLCASRPDGSSYNSPLHFGNGTRLTVT.

This clonotype has just a few counts. The rearrangement uses TRBV5-1 and TRBJ2-3; TRBD2 agrees at 9 bases. Germline V CDR1 and CDR2: SGHRS, YFSETQ. The V segment lost 1 base and the J segment 1 base; nucleotides outside the gene matches: 4. The CDR3 covers 16 residues. This CDR3 is CASSLKASGGTDTQYF. The CDR3 DNA is TGCGCCAGCAGCTTGAAAGCTAGCGGGGGCACAGATACGCAGTATTTT.

This clonotype has a handful of counts. This chain joins TRBV12-3 or TRBV12-4 and TRBJ1-2; D gene ambiguous. The CDR3 covers 15 residues. V was shortened by 10 bases and J by 0 bases, with 18 bases between the two germline ends. CDR3 protein: CATLTGLLANYGYTF. The CDR3 nucleotides read TGTGCCACTCTGACCGGACTGCTAGCTAACTATGGCTACACCTTC.

This clonotype was seen a few times. This chain uses TRBV29-1 with TRBJ2-7; D possibly corresponds to TRBD1 (5 bases). V lost 0 bases, J lost 4 bases, and 16 bases lay in between. Germline CDR1 SQVTM, CDR2 ANQGSEA. CDR3 length equals 15 residues. The DNA of the CDR3 is TGCAGCGTTGAAGATCCGGCAGGGAAAGCTTACGAGCAGTACTTC. Translation: CSVEDPAGKAYEQYF.

In this sample, this clonotype turned up a few times. The J gene is TRBJ1-2, the V gene TRBV5-6, with 10 bases aligning to TRBD1. The germline V gene encodes CDR1 SGHDT and CDR2 YYEEEE. This CDR3 region has 15 residues. V gave up 4 bases and J gave up 5 bases; unmatched junction bases: 8. The CDR3 nucleotides read TGTGCCAGCAGCGGCGGACAGGGGGTTGGGTATGGCTACACCTTC. It codes for CASSGGQGVGYGYTF.

The V gene is TRBV3-1, the J gene TRBJ1-1; 9 bases fit TRBD1. After removal of 4 bases from V and 4 bases from J, the junction contained 10 bases not matched to a gene. Germline values: CDR1 LGHDT, CDR2 YNNKEL (reference sequence). The CDR3 length is 16 residues. CDR3 DNA sequence: TGTGCCAGCAGCCGACGGACCGGGGACAGGGCCACTGAAGCTTTCTTT. Amino acid sequence: CASSRRTGDRATEAFF.

This chain links TRBV25-1 with TRBJ2-1; 15 bases fit TRBD2. The CDR3 spans 15 residues. The germline V gene encodes CDR1 MGHDK and CDR2 SYGVNS. J was trimmed by 7 bases and V by 5 bases; bases with no gene match: 3. CDR3 protein: CASSHGTSGGNEQFF. CDR3 nucleotides: TGTGCCAGCAGTCATGGGACTAGCGGGGGGAATGAGCAGTTCTTC. Full variable domain (remainder filled in from reference TRBV25-1 and TRBJ2-1): EADIYQTPRYLVIGTGKKITLECSQTMGHDKMYWYQQDPGMELHLIHYSYGVNSTEKGDLSSESTVSRIRTEHFPLTLESARPSHTSQYLCASSHGTSGGNEQFFGPGTRLTVL.

The chain recombines TRBV20-1 with TRBJ2-1; D might be TRBD2 (5 bases). With 2 bases removed from V and 0 bases from J, the gap between germline ends came to 8 bases. The germline V gene encodes CDR1 DFQATT and CDR2 SNEGSKA (reference sequence). This CDR3 contains 14 residues. CDR3 DNA sequence: TGCAGTGCTAGACGGGGTCCCTCCTACAATGAGCAGTTCTTC. This gives the protein CSARRGPSYNEQFF.

This clonotype appeared a few times. This chain connects TRBV9 to TRBJ2-2; D call uncertain. CDR1 is SGDLS and CDR2 is YYNGEE in the germline V gene. The CDR3 contains 13 residues. V was shortened by 5 bases and J by 7 bases, with 12 bases between the two germline ends. CDR3 region: CASSAMGGGELFF. The CDR3 DNA sequence: TGTGCCAGCAGTGCCATGGGTGGCGGGGAGCTGTTTTTT.

At least ten counts were recorded for this clonotype. The CDR3, as DNA: TGTGCCAGCAGCCAGTCTTATGGCTACACCTTC. Amino acid sequence: CASSQSYGYTF. V usage is TRBV3-1 and J usage is TRBJ1-2; D remains unclear. Trimming cost V 3 bases and J 5 bases, with 4 bases left between them. Germline values: CDR1 LGHDT, CDR2 YNNKEL (reference sequence). CDR3 length: 11 residues.

This clonotype was seen many times. CDR3 amino acids: CASSDIQGSSYEQYF. CDR3 DNA: TGTGCCAGCAGCGATATACAGGGGTCCTCCTACGAGCAGTACTTC. The rearrangement joins TRBV12-3 or TRBV12-4 to TRBJ2-7, with 7 bases aligning to TRBD1. This CDR3 region has 15 residues. V shed 6 bases, J shed 0 bases, and the junction held 8 bases outside the gene matches.

A word on this clonotype: A much bigger clone sits one base away, suggesting this may be a read error. The chain links TRBV4-3 to TRBJ1-1; D not certain. Germline CDR1 is LGHNA and CDR2 is YSLEER. The CDR3 has 13 amino acids. Trimming cost V 3 bases and J 3 bases, with 8 bases left between them. The CDR3 bases are TGCGCCAGCAGCCAGGCGATATACACTGAAGCTTTCTTT. It yields the protein CASSQAIYTEAFF.

This clonotype appeared many times. CDR3 DNA: TGTGCCATCAGAGGAGACAGTAGTGTCTGGGGCTACACCTTC. Protein sequence: CAIRGDSSVWGYTF. The V and J genes are TRBV10-3 and TRBJ1-2; D might be TRBD1 (5 bases). V shed 6 bases and J shed 8 bases, with 19 bases lying between them. CDR3 size: 14 residues. Germline V gene lookup returns CDR1 ENHRY and CDR2 SYGVKD.

V and J are TRBV7-9 and TRBJ2-1; D unresolved. The ends were cut back, 1 base at V and 3 bases at J, with 10 bases in the middle. Germline loops: CDR1 SEHNR, CDR2 FQNEAQ (reference sequence). The CDR3 runs to 15 residues. The CDR3 DNA is TGTGCCAGCAGCTTAGGTAGTAAAAACTACAATGAGCAGTTCTTC. Protein sequence: CASSLGSKNYNEQFF.

This clonotype came up many times. V gene TRBV27 combines with J gene TRBJ1-5; D not resolved. Per germline, CDR1 MNHEY and CDR2 SMNVEV (reference sequence). The ends were cut back, 6 bases at V and 0 bases at J, with 6 bases in the middle. This CDR3 has 13 amino acids. This CDR3 reads CASSSYSNQPQHF. The CDR3 DNA reads as TGTGCCAGCAGCTCCTATAGCAATCAGCCCCAGCATTTT.

This clonotype has just a few counts. This chain connects TRBV9 to TRBJ1-1; D is ambiguous. The CDR3 consists of 15 residues. CDR1 and CDR2 (germline): SGDLS, YYNGEE. V shed 0 bases and J shed 2 bases, with 11 bases lying between them. The CDR3 loop is CASSVASTPNTEAFF. DNA for the CDR3: TGTGCCAGCAGCGTAGCCTCTACACCAAACACTGAAGCTTTCTTT.

The CDR3 sequence: CASSLTNTIYF. The CDR3, as DNA: TGTGCCAGCAGCTTGACGAACACCATATATTTT. The chain links TRBV5-5 to TRBJ1-3; D uncertain. CDR1 and CDR2 from the germline V gene are SGHKS and YYEKEE (reference sequence). The CDR3 totals 11 residues. Trimming removed 1 base from V and 7 bases from J, with 3 bases in between.

This clonotype was recorded a few times. This rearrangement joins TRBV7-3 to TRBJ1-6; the D gene is possibly TRBD1 (5 bases). Germline assignment: CDR1 SGHTA and CDR2 FQGTGA. V lost 5 bases to trimming and J lost 9 bases, with 20 bases between them. The CDR3 loop spans 16 amino acids. The DNA for the CDR3 is TGTGCCAGCAGCCTACACGGTCGGGGGATCGGTTCACCCCTCCACTTT. Amino acids: CASSLHGRGIGSPLHF.